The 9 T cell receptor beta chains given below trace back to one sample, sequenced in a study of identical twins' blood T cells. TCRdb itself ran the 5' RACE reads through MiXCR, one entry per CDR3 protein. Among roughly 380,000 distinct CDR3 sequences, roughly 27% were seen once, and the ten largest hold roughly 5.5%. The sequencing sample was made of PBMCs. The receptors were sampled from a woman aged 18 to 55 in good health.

As DNA, the CDR3 is TGCAGTGCTAGGGGTGTGGGCACCTACACCTTC. The encoded protein is CSARGVGTYTF. The chain links TRBV20-1 to TRBJ1-2; D unresolved. Germline V gene sequence: CDR1 DFQATT, CDR2 SNEGSKA (reference sequence). This CDR3 is 11 amino acids long. Trimming shortened V by 3 bases and J by 10 bases, and 12 bases separated the two germline ends.

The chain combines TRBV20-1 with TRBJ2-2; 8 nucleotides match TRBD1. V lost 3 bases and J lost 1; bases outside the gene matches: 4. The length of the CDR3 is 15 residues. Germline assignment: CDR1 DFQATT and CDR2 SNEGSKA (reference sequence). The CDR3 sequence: CSARGQAKNTGELFF. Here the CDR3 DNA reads TGCAGTGCTAGGGGACAGGCGAAGAACACCGGGGAGCTGTTTTTT.

The CDR3 DNA reads as TGTGCCAGCAGCTTACTGTCGGGGGACTACACCTTC. As protein: CASSLLSGDYTF. This rearrangement joins TRBV11-3 to TRBJ1-2, with a tentative D call TRBD1 (5 bases). CDR1 is SGHNT, CDR2 YENEEA, per germline. The CDR3 has 12 amino acids. V was clipped by 2 bases and J by 10 bases, with 11 bases between them.

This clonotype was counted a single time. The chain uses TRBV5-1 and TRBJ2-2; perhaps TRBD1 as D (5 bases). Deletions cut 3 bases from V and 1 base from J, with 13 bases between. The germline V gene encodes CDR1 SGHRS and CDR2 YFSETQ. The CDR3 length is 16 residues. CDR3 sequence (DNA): TGCGCCAGCAGCTGGGGTGACAGAATGAACACCGGGGAGCTGTTTTTT. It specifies CASSWGDRMNTGELFF.

CDR3 nucleotides: TGTGCCAGCAGCTTAATTGTCGGATCACCCTACGAGCAGTACTTC. Translation: CASSLIVGSPYEQYF. The chain carries TRBV7-2 and TRBJ2-7; unclear D gene. Germline assignment: CDR1 SGHTA and CDR2 FQGNSA. This CDR3 is 15 amino acids long. The V and J ends lost 2 bases and 2 bases respectively, with 13 bases between them.

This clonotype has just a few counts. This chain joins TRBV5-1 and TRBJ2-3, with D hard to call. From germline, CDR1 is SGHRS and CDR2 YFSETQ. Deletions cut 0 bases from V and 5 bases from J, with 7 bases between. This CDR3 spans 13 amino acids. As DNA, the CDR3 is TGCGCCAGCAGCTTGGCGGTCCGAGATACGCAGTATTTT. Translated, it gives CASSLAVRDTQYF.

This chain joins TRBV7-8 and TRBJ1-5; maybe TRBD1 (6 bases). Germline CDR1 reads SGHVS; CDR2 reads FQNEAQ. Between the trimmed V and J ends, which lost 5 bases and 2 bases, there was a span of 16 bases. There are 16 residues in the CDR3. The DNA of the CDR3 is TGTGCCAGCAGCCCGCACAGGGTAGGTGGCAATCAGCCCCAGCATTTT. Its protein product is CASSPHRVGGNQPQHF. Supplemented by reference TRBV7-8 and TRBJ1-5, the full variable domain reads GAGVSQSPRYKVAKRGQDVALRCDPISGHVSLFWYQQALGQGPEFLTYFQNEAQLDKSGLPSDRFFAERPEGSVSTLKIQRTQQEDSAVYLCASSPHRVGGNQPQHFGDGTRLSIL.

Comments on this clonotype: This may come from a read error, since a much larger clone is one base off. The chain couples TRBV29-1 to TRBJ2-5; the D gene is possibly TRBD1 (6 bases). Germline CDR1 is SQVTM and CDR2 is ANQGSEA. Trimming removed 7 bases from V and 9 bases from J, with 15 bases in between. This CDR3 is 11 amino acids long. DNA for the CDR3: TGCAGCGGGACAGTAGTGCAGGCCCAGTACTTC. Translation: CSGTVVQAQYF.

CDR3 protein: CSVARGGEAFF. The DNA of the CDR3 is TGCAGCGTGGCCAGGGGCGGGGAAGCTTTCTTT. This chain uses TRBV29-1 with TRBJ1-1; D is perhaps TRBD1 (6 bases). CDR1 SQVTM and CDR2 ANQGSEA come from the germline V gene. V was trimmed by 6 bases and J by 8 bases, leaving 13 bases between them. This CDR3 is 11 amino acids long.